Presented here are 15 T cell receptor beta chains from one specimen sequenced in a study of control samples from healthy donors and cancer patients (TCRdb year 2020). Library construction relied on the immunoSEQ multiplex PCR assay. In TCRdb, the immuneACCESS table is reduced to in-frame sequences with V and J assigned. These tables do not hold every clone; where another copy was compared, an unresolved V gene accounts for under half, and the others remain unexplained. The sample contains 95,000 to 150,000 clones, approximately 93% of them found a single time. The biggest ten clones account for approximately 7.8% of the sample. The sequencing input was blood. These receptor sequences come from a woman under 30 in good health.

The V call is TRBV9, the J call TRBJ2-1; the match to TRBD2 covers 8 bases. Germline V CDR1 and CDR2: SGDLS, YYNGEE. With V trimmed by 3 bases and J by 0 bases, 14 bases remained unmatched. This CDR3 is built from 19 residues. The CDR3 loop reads CASSAPRGGAAGSYNEQFF. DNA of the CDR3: TGTGCCAGCAGCGCCCCTCGGGGGGGGGCGGCGGGCTCCTACAATGAGCAGTTCTTC. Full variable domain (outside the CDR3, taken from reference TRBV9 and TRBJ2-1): DSGVTQTPKHLITATGQRVTLRCSPRSGDLSVYWYQQSLDQGLQFLIQYYNGEERAKGNILERFSAQQFPDLHSELNLSSLELGDSALYFCASSAPRGGAAGSYNEQFFGPGTRLTVL.

CDR3 nucleotides: TGTGCCAGTACGGGGATTTTAGGGGGGGAATCGAACACCGGGGAGCTGTTTTTT. This sequence encodes CASTGILGGESNTGELFF. V is TRBV19 and J is TRBJ2-2, with a weak D call TRBD2 (7 bases). Germline CDR1 reads LNHDA; CDR2 reads SQIVND (reference sequence). V was clipped by 7 bases and J by 0 bases, with 21 bases between them. The CDR3 runs 18 residues.

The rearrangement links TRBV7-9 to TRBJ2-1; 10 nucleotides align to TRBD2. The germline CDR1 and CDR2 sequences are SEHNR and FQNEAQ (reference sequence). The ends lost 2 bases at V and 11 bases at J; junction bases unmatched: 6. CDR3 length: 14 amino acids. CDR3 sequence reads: CASSLIASGRKQFF. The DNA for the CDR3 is TGTGCCAGCAGCTTAATTGCTAGCGGGAGAAAGCAGTTCTTC. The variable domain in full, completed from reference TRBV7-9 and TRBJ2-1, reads DTGVSQNPRHKITKRGQNVTFRCDPISEHNRLYWYRQTLGQGPEFLTYFQNEAQLEKSRLLSDRFSAERPKGSFSTLEIQRTEQGDSAMYLCASSLIASGRKQFFGPGTRLTVL.

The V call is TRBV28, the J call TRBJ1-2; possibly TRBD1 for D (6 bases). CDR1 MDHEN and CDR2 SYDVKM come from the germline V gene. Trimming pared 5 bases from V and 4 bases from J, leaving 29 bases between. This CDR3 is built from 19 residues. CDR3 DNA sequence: TGTGCCAGCAGTCCCTTATTAATTACTAATAGCGACAGGAGCTATGGCTACACCTTC. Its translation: CASSPLLITNSDRSYGYTF.

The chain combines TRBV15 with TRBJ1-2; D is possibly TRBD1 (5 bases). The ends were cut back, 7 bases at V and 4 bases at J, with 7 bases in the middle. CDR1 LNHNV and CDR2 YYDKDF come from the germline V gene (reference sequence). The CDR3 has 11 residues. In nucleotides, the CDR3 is TGTGCCACCATAGACAGCTATGGCTACACCTTC. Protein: CATIDSYGYTF.

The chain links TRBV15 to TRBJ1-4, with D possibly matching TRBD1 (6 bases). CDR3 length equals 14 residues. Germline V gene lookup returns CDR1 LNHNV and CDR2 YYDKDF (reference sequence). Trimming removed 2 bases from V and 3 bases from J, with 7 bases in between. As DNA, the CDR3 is TGTGCCACCAGCAGACAGGGGTCTAATGAAAAACTGTTTTTT. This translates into CATSRQGSNEKLFF.

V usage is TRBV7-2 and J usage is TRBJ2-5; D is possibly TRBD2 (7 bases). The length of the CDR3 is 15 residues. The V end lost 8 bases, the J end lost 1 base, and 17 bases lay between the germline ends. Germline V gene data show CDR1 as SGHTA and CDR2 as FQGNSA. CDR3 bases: TGTGCCAGCGCCTCGGGGAGGGGGAGCCAAGAGACCCAGTACTTC. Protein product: CASASGRGSQETQYF.

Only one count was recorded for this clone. The CDR3 region is CASSQGWWRTEAFF. The CDR3 DNA reads as TGTGCCAGCAGCCAAGGTTGGTGGCGGACGGAAGCTTTCTTT. V gene TRBV14 combines with J gene TRBJ1-1, with no clear D. Germline V gene sequence: CDR1 SGHDN, CDR2 FVKESK. The CDR3 totals 14 residues. The V gene lost 1 base and the J gene lost 8 bases, with 14 bases spanning the gap.

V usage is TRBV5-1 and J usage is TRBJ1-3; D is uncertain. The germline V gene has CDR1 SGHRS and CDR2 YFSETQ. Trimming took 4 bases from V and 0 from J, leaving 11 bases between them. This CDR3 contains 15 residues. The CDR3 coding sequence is TGCGCCAGCAGCACCGACGGAAGCTCTGGAAACACCATATATTTT. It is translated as CASSTDGSSGNTIYF.

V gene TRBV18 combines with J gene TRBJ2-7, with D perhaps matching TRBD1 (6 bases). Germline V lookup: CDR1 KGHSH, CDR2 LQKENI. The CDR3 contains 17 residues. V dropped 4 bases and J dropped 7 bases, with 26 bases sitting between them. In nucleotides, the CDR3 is TGTGCCAGCTCACAGTCGACAGGTATGCTATCGGCGGGTGAGCAGTACTTC. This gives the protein CASSQSTGMLSAGEQYF.

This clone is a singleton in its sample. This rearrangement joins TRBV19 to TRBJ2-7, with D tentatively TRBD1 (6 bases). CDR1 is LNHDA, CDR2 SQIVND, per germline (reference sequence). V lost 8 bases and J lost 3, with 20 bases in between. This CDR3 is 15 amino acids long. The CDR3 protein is CASHPTGSPYYEQYF. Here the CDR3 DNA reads TGTGCCAGTCACCCAACAGGGAGCCCGTACTACGAGCAGTACTTC. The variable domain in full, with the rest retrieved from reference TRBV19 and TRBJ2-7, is DGGITQSPKYLFRKEGQNVTLSCEQNLNHDAMYWYRQDPGQGLRLIYYSQIVNDFQKGDIAEGYSVSREKKESFPLTVTSAQKNPTAFYLCASHPTGSPYYEQYFGPGTRLTVT.

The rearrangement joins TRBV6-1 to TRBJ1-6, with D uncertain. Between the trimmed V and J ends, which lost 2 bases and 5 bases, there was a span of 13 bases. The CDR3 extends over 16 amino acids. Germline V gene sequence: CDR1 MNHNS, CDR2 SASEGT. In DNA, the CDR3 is TGTGCCAGCAGTGAATACGGGCAGATTAATAATTCACCCCTCCACTTT. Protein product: CASSEYGQINNSPLHF.

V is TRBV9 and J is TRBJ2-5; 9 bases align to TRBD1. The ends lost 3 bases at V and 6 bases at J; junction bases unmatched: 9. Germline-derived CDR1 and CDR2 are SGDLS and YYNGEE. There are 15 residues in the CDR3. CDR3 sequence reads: CASSADGTGRKTQYF. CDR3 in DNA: TGTGCCAGCAGCGCCGACGGGACAGGGCGGAAGACCCAGTACTTC.

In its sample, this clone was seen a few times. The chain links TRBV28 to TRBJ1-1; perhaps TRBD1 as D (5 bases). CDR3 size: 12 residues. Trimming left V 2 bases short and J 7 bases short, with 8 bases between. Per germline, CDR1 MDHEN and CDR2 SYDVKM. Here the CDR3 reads CASSLRQNEAFF. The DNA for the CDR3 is TGTGCCAGCAGTTTACGACAGAATGAAGCTTTCTTT.

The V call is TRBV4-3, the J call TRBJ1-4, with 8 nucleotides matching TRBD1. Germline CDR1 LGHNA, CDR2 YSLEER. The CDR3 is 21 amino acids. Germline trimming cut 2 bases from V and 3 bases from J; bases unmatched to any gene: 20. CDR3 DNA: TGCGCCAGCAGCCAATCGGTCGCAGGGGGCGGATCTGGGGTCCCTAATGAAAAACTGTTTTTT. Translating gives CASSQSVAGGGSGVPNEKLFF.